This T cell receptor beta chain originates from a study of blood T cell repertoires in COVID-19. At the level of the study: Both acute and convalescent COVID-19 samples were obtained from the United States, Italy and Spain. In each case, the material was cDNA or gDNA derived from T cells, B-cell-depleted T cells, or PBMCs.

Source study methods: Cell counts per sample came from amplifying reference gene primers. Sequencing used immunoSEQ multiplex PCR; TCRdb keeps in-frame clones, though not all of them. That table furnishes V, J and clone size, whereas the DNA furnished D and trimming. The sample includes 200,000 to 250,000 clones, about four fifths of them seen just once. This clone was recorded a few times. V shed 5 bases, J shed 2 bases, and the junction held 3 bases outside the gene matches. Germline-derived CDR1 and CDR2 are MDHEN and SYDVKM. This CDR3 comprises 13 residues. This rearrangement joins TRBV28 to TRBJ2-7; 7 bases agree with TRBD2. The material sequenced was PBMCs or T cells enriched from blood (not recorded which). The sequence was obtained from a woman aged 45-60 years with acute COVID-19. CDR3 residues: CASSPGRAYEQYF. For the CDR3, the DNA is TGTGCCAGCAGTCCGGGGAGGGCCTACGAGCAGTACTTC.